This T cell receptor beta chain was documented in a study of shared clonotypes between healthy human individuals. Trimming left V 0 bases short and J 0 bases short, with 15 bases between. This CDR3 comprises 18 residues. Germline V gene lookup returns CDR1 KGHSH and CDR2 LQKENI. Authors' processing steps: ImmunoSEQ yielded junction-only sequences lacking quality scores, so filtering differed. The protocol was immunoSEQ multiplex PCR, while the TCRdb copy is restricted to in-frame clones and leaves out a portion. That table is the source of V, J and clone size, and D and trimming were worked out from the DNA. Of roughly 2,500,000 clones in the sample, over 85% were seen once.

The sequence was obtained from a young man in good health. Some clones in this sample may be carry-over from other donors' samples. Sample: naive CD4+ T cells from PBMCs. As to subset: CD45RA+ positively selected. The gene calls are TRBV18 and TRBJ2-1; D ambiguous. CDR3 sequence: CASSPPNGATSSYNEQFF. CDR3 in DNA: TGTGCCAGCTCACCACCTAATGGAGCCACGAGCTCCTACAATGAGCAGTTCTTC.